This record concerns one T cell receptor (beta chain) sequence. Sequencing was performed with immunoSEQ multiplex PCR; in TCRdb, only in-frame clones are kept and a portion is missing. The data show 40,000 to 60,000 clones, around 92% seen once. V shed 7 bases and J shed 9 bases, with 21 bases lying between them. This CDR3 has 13 residues. Germline CDR1 reads SQVTM; CDR2 reads ANQGSEA. This record comes from a study of T cell changes during pregnancy in multiple sclerosis. The sample consisted of CD4+ T cells from peripheral blood mononuclear cells, taken in the third trimester of pregnancy. The chain links TRBV29-1 to TRBJ1-1; a possible D gene is TRBD1 (5 bases). This receptor was obtained from a female donor with multiple sclerosis, enrolled in a pregnancy study. The CDR3, as DNA: TGCAGCGCCTTGCAACAGGTCGCCTCCCAAGCTTTCTTT. It encodes CSALQQVASQAFF.